The 4 T cell receptor beta chains listed next were all sequenced from one sample in a study of blood T cell repertoires in COVID-19. Data came from immunoSEQ multiplex PCR; TCRdb stores just in-frame clones and leaves some out. The sample yields 210,000 or so clones, around 80% seen once. Sequenced: peripheral blood. The receptors were sampled from a woman of 80 years or more with active or convalescent COVID-19.

This chain joins TRBV5-4 and TRBJ1-1; D is possibly TRBD1 (5 bases). CDR3 length: 16 amino acids. The germline V gene encodes CDR1 SGHNT and CDR2 YYREEE (reference sequence). V lost 4 bases and J 0 bases, leaving 16 bases between the germline ends. The CDR3: CASSPPQGRLNTEAFF. The CDR3 DNA reads TGTGCCAGCAGCCCACCCCAGGGCAGATTGAACACTGAAGCTTTCTTT.

DNA for the CDR3: TGTGCCAGCAGCTTAGCGGACAGGCCCAACTATGGCTACACCTTC. It yields the protein CASSLADRPNYGYTF. The chain uses TRBV5-5 and TRBJ1-2, with 7 nucleotides matching TRBD1. V lost 2 bases, J lost 2 bases, and 6 bases stayed unmatched. Germline CDR1 reads SGHKS; CDR2 reads YYEKEE (reference sequence). CDR3 length: 15 residues.

The chain recombines TRBV5-4 with TRBJ1-2; no clear D gene. Germline-derived CDR1 and CDR2 are SGHNT and YYREEE (reference sequence). The CDR3 is made up of 16 amino acids. V lost 0 bases and J lost 2, with 14 bases in between. CDR3 DNA sequence: TGTGCCAGCAGCTTGGGAAACTGGCCAGGCAACTATGGCTACACCTTC. Its protein is CASSLGNWPGNYGYTF.

This chain connects TRBV6-6 to TRBJ2-5; D possibly corresponds to TRBD2 (5 bases). Trimming removed 4 bases at V and 1 base at J, with 10 bases between. The germline V gene has CDR1 MNHNY and CDR2 SVGAGI (reference sequence). CDR3 length equals 14 residues. The CDR3 region has the DNA TGTGCCAGCAGTTCGGGGAGATCCCAAGAGACCCAGTACTTC. It yields the protein CASSSGRSQETQYF.